This TCR beta chain is from a study of T cell clonality in common variable immunodeficiency (dated by TCRdb to between 2014 and 2016). V and J lose 4 bases and 1 base, and a span of 11 bases separates them. According to the germline V gene, CDR1 reads MNHEY and CDR2 reads SVGEGT. The CDR3 spans 14 residues, from the cysteine through the phenylalanine. Shown are 33 bases from within the CDR3, in frame from base 1. Overall study results and their limits: Differences among patients in the CVID cohort limited the correlations between repertoire features and clinical complications. CVID TCRbeta sequences reportedly showed fewer deletions and N-nucleotide insertions and lacked highly modified clones with 13 or more V deletions. The authors noted that sequencing repertoires of T cell subpopulations would be needed to clarify what caused the increased clonality in CVID. Even though DNA input was equal, the average per sample came to about 81,820 unique sequences for controls compared with approximately 30,000 for CVID samples. Fewer TCRbeta clones were shared among CVID subjects than among healthy controls (p < 0.0001). TCRbeta clonality was higher in CVID subjects than in healthy controls (t-test p = 0.018), and the increase was most characteristic of about a third of subjects.

Both CVID patients and healthy controls were predominantly of Caucasian heritage. From each donor, roughly 4.5 to 8 ml of heparinized peripheral whole blood was collected. Genomic DNA from adults with common variable immune deficiency (CVID) and from healthy adult controls was the source for sequencing TCRbeta CDR3 repertoires. There were about 22 healthy adult volunteers in the control group (roughly 12 female and about ten male), ranging in age from roughly 23 to 70 years, with a mean age of almost 35. Diluted blood was density-centrifuged over Hypaque 1077 or Ficoll-Paque to isolate peripheral blood mononuclear cells. Genomic DNA was extracted from unsorted mononuclear cells by Qiagen column purification or by a centrifugation-based method. In this sample, this clone turned up many times. This clone's antigen is unknown. The sequenced fragment ends 3 residues before the CDR3 boundary, so the rest is inferred from the germline J gene.

Equivalent amounts of genomic DNA from CVID and control samples were used as sequencing input. For every sample, a 60 bp segment covering the rearranged TCRbeta CDR3 region was amplified and then sequenced. The immunoSEQ assay, a bias-corrected multiplex PCR with high-throughput sequencing, was employed for TCRbeta amplification. Under the source paper's analysis protocol: Each unique nucleotide sequence was treated as a clone and annotated with V, D and J genes, copy number and frequency. Sequences were labeled productive if in frame, and non-productive if out of frame or containing stop codons. Clonality was calculated from Shannon's entropy as previously described. Mean CDR3 Kyte-Doolittle hydropathy was derived from the predicted amino acid sequences of productive clones. Scaled V gene usage was hierarchically clustered using Manhattan distance and complete linkage with the R hclust function. Clone sharing by CDR3 amino acid sequence was assessed by resampling 12 repertoires per group over 100 rounds. The repertoires were searched for approximately 70 published EBV-specific TCRbeta sequences and roughly 250 published CMV-specific TCRbeta sequences. After two CVID samples that produced fewer than 10,000 sequences were dropped from the analysis, 42 CVID repertoires remained. Imported from immuneACCESS, the table was reduced by TCRdb to in-frame sequences with V and J called. These copies leave out some clones; in studies compared against another copy, an unresolved V gene accounts for under half, and the cause of the remainder is not known. V, J and clone size were drawn from that table, and D and trimming were deduced from the DNA. In this sample, approximately 44,000 clones appear, none counted once only. 10% of the sample rests with the top ten.

Sequenced material: peripheral blood mononuclear cells. This TCR came from a person aged 18-70 years in good health. Recombination connected TRBV6-2 or TRBV6-3 to TRBJ2-7, and the D gene may be TRBD2, 6 bases matching. The CDR3 reads CASSSGVESYEQYF. The covered CDR3 bases are TGTGCCAGCAGTTCGGGGGTAGAGTCCTACGAG.